This T cell receptor beta chain was sequenced in a study of blood T cell repertoires in COVID-19. Germline assignment: CDR1 WSHSY and CDR2 SAAADI. The CDR3 covers 15 residues. J gave up 5 bases and V 6 bases, and 12 bases lay outside the gene matches. Profiled with immunoSEQ multiplex PCR; TCRdb holds only in-frame clones, not every one. The data contain some 300,000 clones, approximately 89% of them singletons. This clone was recorded once. The clonotype originates from a woman aged 25 to 39 with COVID-19, enrolled during active disease. V usage is TRBV10-2 and J usage is TRBJ2-5, with 7 positions matching TRBD2. Sequencing was performed on peripheral blood. CDR3 residues: CASRAASGGWETQYF. CDR3 DNA: TGCGCCAGCAGGGCGGCGTCGGGGGGTTGGGAGACCCAGTACTTC.